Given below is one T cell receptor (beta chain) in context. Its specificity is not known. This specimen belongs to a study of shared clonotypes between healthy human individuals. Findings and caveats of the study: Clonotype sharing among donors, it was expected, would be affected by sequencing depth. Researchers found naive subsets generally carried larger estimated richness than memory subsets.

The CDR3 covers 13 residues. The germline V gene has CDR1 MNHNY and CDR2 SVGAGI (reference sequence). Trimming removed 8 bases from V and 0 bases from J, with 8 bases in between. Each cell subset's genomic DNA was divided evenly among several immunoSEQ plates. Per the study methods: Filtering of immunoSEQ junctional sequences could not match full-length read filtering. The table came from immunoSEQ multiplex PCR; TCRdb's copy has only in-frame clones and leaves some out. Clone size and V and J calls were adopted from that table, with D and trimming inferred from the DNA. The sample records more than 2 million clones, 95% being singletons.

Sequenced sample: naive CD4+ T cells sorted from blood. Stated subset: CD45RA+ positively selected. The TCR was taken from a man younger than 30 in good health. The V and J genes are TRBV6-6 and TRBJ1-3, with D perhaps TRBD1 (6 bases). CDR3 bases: TGTGCCAGCGAGGGGGGCTCTGGAAACACCATATATTTT. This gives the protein CASEGGSGNTIYF.